Listed here are 30 T cell receptor beta chains from one sample, sequenced in a study of T cells after yellow fever vaccination. TCRdb re-called the 5' RACE reads with MiXCR, one entry per CDR3 protein. This sample yields a few hundred thousand distinct CDR3 sequences, of which about 3% are seen a single time; about 3% belongs to the top ten. Sequencing was performed on CD4+ T cells sorted from PBMCs, taken 10 days after the yellow fever booster vaccination. Receptors were obtained from a man younger than 35 who received the YFV17D yellow fever vaccine.

This clonotype was picked up a small number of times. In DNA, the CDR3 is TGTGCCAGCTCACCAACGATACAGCGGAACACCGGGGAGCTGTTTTTT. Its translation is CASSPTIQRNTGELFF. The J gene is TRBJ2-2, the V gene TRBV18; D is ambiguous. There are 16 residues in the CDR3. Trimming removed 2 bases from V and 1 base from J, with 11 bases in between. Looked up from germline, CDR1 is KGHSH and CDR2 is LQKENI.

The genes are TRBV5-1 and TRBJ2-3, with D perhaps TRBD1 (6 bases). Germline CDR1 reads SGHRS; CDR2 reads YFSETQ. The CDR3 sequence is 14 residues long. V shed 4 bases and J shed 2 bases, with 11 bases lying between them. CDR3 sequence: CASSLRTDTDTQYF. The DNA of the CDR3 is TGCGCCAGCAGCCTACGGACAGACACAGATACGCAGTATTTT.

This clonotype was found many times. The chain combines TRBV7-9 with TRBJ2-5; tentatively, D is TRBD1 or TRBD2 (5 bases each). Germline-derived CDR1 and CDR2 are SEHNR and FQNEAQ (reference sequence). The length of the CDR3 is 14 residues. V lost 5 bases to trimming and J lost 5 bases, with 15 bases between them. CDR3 sequence (DNA): TGTGCCAGCAGCCAACGAGTCAGGGAGGAGACCCAGTACTTC. Protein sequence: CASSQRVREETQYF.

This clonotype was recorded many times. V and J are TRBV18 and TRBJ2-1, with D perhaps TRBD1 (6 bases). V dropped 3 bases and J dropped 14 bases, with 20 bases sitting between them. Germline lookup yields CDR1 KGHSH and CDR2 LQKENI. The CDR3 contains 14 residues. CDR3 residues: CASSPSTGAWDKFF. CDR3 DNA: TGTGCCAGCTCACCTTCGACAGGCGCCTGGGATAAGTTCTTC.

The rearrangement links TRBV29-1 to TRBJ2-1, with D possibly being TRBD2 (5 bases). Trimming stripped 1 base from V and 0 bases from J, with 13 bases between. This CDR3 spans 16 amino acids. The germline V gene has CDR1 SQVTM and CDR2 ANQGSEA. CDR3 sequence (DNA): TGCAGCGTTGAAGCGAGAAGGGCGGGCTCCTACAATGAGCAGTTCTTC. Translating it yields CSVEARRAGSYNEQFF.

In this sample, this clonotype turned up many times. The chain employs TRBV5-1 and TRBJ1-1; D unresolved. Trimming left V 0 bases short and J 0 bases short, with 6 bases between. The CDR3 is 14 amino acids. The germline CDR1 and CDR2 sequences are SGHRS and YFSETQ. The CDR3: CASSLVGMNTEAFF. DNA for the CDR3: TGCGCCAGCAGCTTGGTGGGGATGAACACTGAAGCTTTCTTT.

This clonotype appeared many times. CDR3 sequence (DNA): TGTGCCAGCAGTTTAGCTGGTCGAGGCTACACCTTC. It specifies CASSLAGRGYTF. The J gene is TRBJ1-2, the V gene TRBV12-3 or TRBV12-4, with D hard to call. The V and J ends lost 0 bases and 8 bases respectively, with 7 bases between them. The length of the CDR3 is 12 residues.

This clonotype has at least ten counts. The chain joins TRBV2 to TRBJ1-2; D is uncertain. Trimming cost V 10 bases and J 3 bases, with 9 bases left between them. This CDR3 has 11 residues. Germline V lookup: CDR1 SNHLY, CDR2 FYNNEI. The CDR3 sequence: CATRTYYGYTF. The CDR3 region has the DNA TGTGCCACCAGGACGTACTATGGCTACACCTTC.

The chain couples TRBV9 to TRBJ1-1, with D hard to call. V gave up 0 bases and J gave up 0 bases, with 9 bases separating them. The V gene's germline CDR1 is SGDLS and CDR2 YYNGEE. The CDR3 has 15 amino acids. DNA for the CDR3: TGTGCCAGCAGCGTAGTGGGCAGGATGAACACTGAAGCTTTCTTT. Amino acids: CASSVVGRMNTEAFF.

This chain connects TRBV27 to TRBJ2-2, with D possibly being TRBD2 (6 bases). Trimming cost V 6 bases and J 5 bases, with 16 bases left between them. Germline-derived CDR1 and CDR2 are MNHEY and SMNVEV (reference sequence). This CDR3 has 15 residues. The DNA for the CDR3 is TGTGCCAGCAGCCGGGACTTAATAACTACCGGGGAGCTGTTTTTT. This codes for CASSRDLITTGELFF.

This clonotype was observed many times. The chain combines TRBV7-2 with TRBJ2-2; TRBD1 is a possible D gene (6 bases). The CDR3 is 14 amino acids. Germline V gives CDR1 SGHTA, CDR2 FQGNSA. Trimming pared 4 bases from V and 4 bases from J, leaving 10 bases between. CDR3 amino acids: CASSSQGLTGELFF. CDR3 nucleotide sequence: TGTGCCAGCAGCTCCCAGGGGCTCACCGGGGAGCTGTTTTTT.

This clonotype showed up many times. V gene TRBV24-1 combines with J gene TRBJ2-5; no clear D. The CDR3 runs 15 residues. Trimming stripped 1 base from V and 6 bases from J, with 14 bases between. The germline V gene encodes CDR1 KGHDR and CDR2 SFDVKD. The CDR3 bases are TGTGCCACCAGTGATTTCACTAAGGGCAGACAGACCCAGTACTTC. It yields the protein CATSDFTKGRQTQYF.

This clonotype has only a few counts. J is TRBJ1-1 and V is TRBV20-1, with no clear D. The CDR3 consists of 12 residues. Germline V gene sequence: CDR1 DFQATT, CDR2 SNEGSKA (reference sequence). The V end lost 3 bases, the J end lost 1 base, and 6 bases lay between the germline ends. CDR3 loop: CSASAGNTEAFF. For the CDR3, the DNA is TGCAGTGCTAGTGCTGGGAACACTGAAGCTTTCTTT.

This clonotype appeared many times. One end of the junction varies from germline; a read error may be responsible. The chain recombines TRBV4-1 with TRBJ1-6, with 8 nucleotides matching TRBD1. The CDR3 consists of 16 residues. The germline CDR1 and CDR2 sequences are MGHRA and YSYEKL. CDR3 DNA: TGCGCCAGCAGCCAATCGACAGGGGCCTATGATTCACCCCTCCACTTT. Its translation is CASSQSTGAYDSPLHF.

This clonotype was found a few times. The rearrangement joins TRBV19 to TRBJ2-3; D ambiguous. Trimming removed 3 bases from V and 5 bases from J, with 18 bases in between. The CDR3 is 16 residues long. The germline V gene encodes CDR1 LNHDA and CDR2 SQIVND (reference sequence). Here the CDR3 DNA reads TGTGCCAGTAGTATCGGAAGAGGTTCCGGCAGAGATACGCAGTATTTT. Translating gives CASSIGRGSGRDTQYF.

This clonotype was counted only a few times. This chain uses TRBV7-9 with TRBJ2-1, with D tentatively TRBD2 (5 bases). Trimming removed 7 bases at V and 6 bases at J, with 13 bases between. The germline V gene has CDR1 SEHNR and CDR2 FQNEAQ (reference sequence). CDR3 length equals 13 residues. The CDR3 loop reads CASTPSWGNEQFF. CDR3 nucleotide sequence: TGTGCCAGCACCCCTAGCTGGGGCAATGAGCAGTTCTTC.

The CDR3 loop reads CAWTPGQGLGNQPQHF. Written as DNA, the CDR3 is TGTGCCTGGACCCCCGGGCAGGGGCTGGGCAATCAGCCCCAGCATTTT. The chain uses TRBV30 and TRBJ1-5, with TRBD1 as a possible D gene (6 bases). The V gene lost 4 bases and the J gene lost 2 bases, with 18 bases spanning the gap. Germline V gene sequence: CDR1 GTSNPN, CDR2 SVGIG (reference sequence). The CDR3 extends over 16 amino acids.

This clonotype was picked up many times. The chain links TRBV7-2 to TRBJ1-5; D may be TRBD1 (5 bases). The ends were cut back, 5 bases at V and 5 bases at J, with 10 bases in the middle. The CDR3 consists of 13 residues. Germline CDR1 is SGHTA and CDR2 is FQGNSA. CDR3 loop: CASSALGHQPQHF. The CDR3 coding sequence is TGTGCCAGCAGCGCTCTGGGGCATCAGCCCCAGCATTTT.

This clonotype was counted many times. The chain employs TRBV5-1 and TRBJ1-1; no reliable D call. The CDR3 covers 14 residues. Germline V gene data show CDR1 as SGHRS and CDR2 as YFSETQ. V was shortened by 0 bases and J by 2 bases, with 8 bases between the two germline ends. The CDR3 coding sequence is TGCGCCAGCAGCTTGGACGGGGTAAACACTGAAGCTTTCTTT. It yields the protein CASSLDGVNTEAFF. The full variable domain, with the rest looked up from reference TRBV5-1 and TRBJ1-1, is KAGVTQTPRYLIKTRGQQVTLSCSPISGHRSVSWYQQTPGQGLQFLFEYFSETQRNKGNFPGRFSGRQFSNSRSEMNVSTLELGDSALYLCASSLDGVNTEAFFGQGTRLTVV.

This clonotype was seen a few times. The CDR3 nucleotides are TGTGCCAGCAGCCGGGACAGGGCGAGTGATACGCAGTATTTT. Its translation is CASSRDRASDTQYF. The V call is TRBV27, the J call TRBJ2-3; 9 bases agree with TRBD1. The CDR3 spans 14 residues. V was pared by 6 bases and J by 6 bases, with 7 bases of the junction left unmatched. Looked up from germline, CDR1 is MNHEY and CDR2 is SMNVEV (reference sequence).

This clonotype has ten or more counts. The rearrangement joins TRBV7-6 to TRBJ1-4; 10 bases are shared with TRBD1. This CDR3 is built from 18 residues. Germline trimming cut 1 base from V and 3 bases from J; bases unmatched to any gene: 8. The germline V gene has CDR1 SGHVS and CDR2 FNYEAQ. This CDR3 is CASSLGPGQGSANEKLFF. CDR3 sequence (DNA): TGTGCCAGCAGCTTAGGCCCGGGACAGGGGAGCGCTAATGAAAAACTGTTTTTT. Full variable domain (remainder filled in from reference TRBV7-6 and TRBJ1-4): GAGVSQSPRYKVTKRGQDVALRCDPISGHVSLYWYRQALGQGPEFLTYFNYEAQQDKSGLPNDRFSAERPEGSISTLTIQRTEQRDSAMYRCASSLGPGQGSANEKLFFGSGTQLSVL.

This clonotype was detected many times. This rearrangement joins TRBV11-2 to TRBJ1-2; D is unresolved. The CDR3 has 12 residues. Trimming left V 4 bases short and J 3 bases short, with 6 bases between. The germline gives CDR1 SGHAT, CDR2 FQNNGV. DNA for the CDR3: TGTGCCAGCAGCTCGCAGGACTATGGCTACACCTTC. Its protein product is CASSSQDYGYTF.

The CDR3 coding sequence is TGTGCCAGCATCATGGACAGGAGGGATTCACCCCTCCACTTT. Its protein is CASIMDRRDSPLHF. This chain joins TRBV28 and TRBJ1-6; 7 bases are shared with TRBD1. This CDR3 region has 14 residues. The germline gives CDR1 MDHEN, CDR2 SYDVKM. J was trimmed by 8 bases and V by 7 bases; bases with no gene match: 8.

This clonotype was recorded at least ten times. This chain joins TRBV12-3 or TRBV12-4 and TRBJ2-1; D not certain. Trimming pared 6 bases from V and 3 bases from J, leaving 15 bases between. CDR3 length: 15 amino acids. The CDR3 sequence is CASSISRLIYNEQFF. CDR3 nucleotide sequence: TGTGCCAGCAGCATCTCCCGACTTATCTACAATGAGCAGTTCTTC.

This clonotype appeared many times. The chain combines TRBV7-2 with TRBJ2-3, with 7 bases lining up with TRBD2. Trimming at V came to 1 base and at J to 1 base, leaving 5 bases not matched to a gene. The CDR3 spans 16 residues. Germline V gives CDR1 SGHTA, CDR2 FQGNSA. CDR3 sequence: CASSLDMAGGTDTQYF. CDR3 nucleotides: TGTGCCAGCAGCTTAGATATGGCGGGGGGCACAGATACGCAGTATTTT.

This clonotype was counted ten times or more. The rearrangement joins TRBV12-3 or TRBV12-4 to TRBJ1-2, with 7 bases identical to TRBD1. The trim removed 6 bases at V and 3 bases at J, leaving 4 bases unmatched. CDR3 length: 13 amino acids. CDR3 bases: TGTGCCAGCAGCCCGGGACAGTACTATGGCTACACCTTC. Amino acid sequence: CASSPGQYYGYTF.

This clonotype was seen repeatedly, ten times or more. The chain has TRBV10-3 and TRBJ2-1, with 8 bases that match TRBD1. Germline loops: CDR1 ENHRY, CDR2 SYGVKD. This CDR3 contains 15 residues. The trim removed 2 bases at V and 4 bases at J, leaving 4 bases unmatched. DNA for the CDR3: TGTGCCATCAGTGAGACAGGGGGGACTTACAATGAGCAGTTCTTC. Translating it yields CAISETGGTYNEQFF.

This chain connects TRBV25-1 to TRBJ1-6; TRBD1 aligns across 10 bases. The V segment lost 4 bases and the J segment 11 bases; nucleotides outside the gene matches: 5. In germline, CDR1 is MGHDK, CDR2 SYGVNS. This CDR3 has 14 amino acids. CDR3 protein: CASSAGQGIAPLHF. Written as DNA, the CDR3 is TGTGCCAGCAGTGCGGGACAGGGGATCGCACCCCTCCACTTT.

Worth noting for this clonotype: A much larger clonotype is one base distant, so this may be a read error. The chain combines TRBV7-2 with TRBJ2-5; no firm D call. V was trimmed by 11 bases and J by 3 bases, leaving 13 bases between them. Germline assignment: CDR1 SGHTA and CDR2 FQGNSA. The length of the CDR3 is 12 residues. The chain's CDR3 is CACGMAEETQYF. DNA of the CDR3: TGTGCCTGCGGCATGGCCGAAGAGACCCAGTACTTC.

There are many counts of this clonotype. The V call is TRBV28, the J call TRBJ1-1; TRBD1 might be the D (5 bases). The CDR3 is made up of 13 amino acids. Germline V gene lookup returns CDR1 MDHEN and CDR2 SYDVKM. Trimming removed 7 bases from V and 4 bases from J, with 13 bases in between. The CDR3 nucleotides are TGTGCCAGCACCTGGGGGGGAGCCACTGAAGCTTTCTTT. Its translation: CASTWGGATEAFF.